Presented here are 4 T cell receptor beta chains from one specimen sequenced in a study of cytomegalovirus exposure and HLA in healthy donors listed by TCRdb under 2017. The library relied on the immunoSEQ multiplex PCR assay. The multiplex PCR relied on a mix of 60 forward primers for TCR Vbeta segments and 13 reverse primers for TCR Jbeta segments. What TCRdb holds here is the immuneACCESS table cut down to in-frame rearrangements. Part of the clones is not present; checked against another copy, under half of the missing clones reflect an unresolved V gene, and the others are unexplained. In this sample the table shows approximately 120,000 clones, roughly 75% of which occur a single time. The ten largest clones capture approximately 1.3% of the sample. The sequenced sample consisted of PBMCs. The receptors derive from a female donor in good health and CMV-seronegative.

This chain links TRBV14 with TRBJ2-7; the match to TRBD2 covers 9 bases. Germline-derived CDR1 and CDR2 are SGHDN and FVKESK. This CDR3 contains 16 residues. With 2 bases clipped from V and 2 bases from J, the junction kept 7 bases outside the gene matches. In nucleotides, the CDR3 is TGTGCCAGCAGCCAATCCGGGACTAGCTTAACCTACGAGCAGTACTTC. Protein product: CASSQSGTSLTYEQYF.

The CDR3 nucleotides read TGTGCCTGGAGAACACAGGGGGCGGGCGAGCAGTACTTC. Its translation: CAWRTQGAGEQYF. The chain employs TRBV30 and TRBJ2-7; 9 bases fit TRBD1. The ends lost 3 bases at V and 6 bases at J; junction bases unmatched: 6. CDR3 length: 13 amino acids. Germline V gene sequence: CDR1 GTSNPN, CDR2 SVGIG (reference sequence).

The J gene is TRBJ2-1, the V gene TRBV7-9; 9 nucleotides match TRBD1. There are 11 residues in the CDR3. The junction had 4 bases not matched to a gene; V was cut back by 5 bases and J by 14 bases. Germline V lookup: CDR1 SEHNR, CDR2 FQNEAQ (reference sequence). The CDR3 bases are TGTGCCAGCAGCCCGGGACAGGGAAAGTTCTTC. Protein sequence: CASSPGQGKFF.

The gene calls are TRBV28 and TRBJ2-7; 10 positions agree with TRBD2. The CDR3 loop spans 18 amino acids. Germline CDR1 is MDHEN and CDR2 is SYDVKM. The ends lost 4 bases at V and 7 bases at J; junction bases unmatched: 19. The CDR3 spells CASSSPVAGSGRAGEQYF. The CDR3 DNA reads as TGTGCCAGCAGTTCCCCCGTCGCGGGAAGCGGGAGGGCCGGTGAGCAGTACTTC.